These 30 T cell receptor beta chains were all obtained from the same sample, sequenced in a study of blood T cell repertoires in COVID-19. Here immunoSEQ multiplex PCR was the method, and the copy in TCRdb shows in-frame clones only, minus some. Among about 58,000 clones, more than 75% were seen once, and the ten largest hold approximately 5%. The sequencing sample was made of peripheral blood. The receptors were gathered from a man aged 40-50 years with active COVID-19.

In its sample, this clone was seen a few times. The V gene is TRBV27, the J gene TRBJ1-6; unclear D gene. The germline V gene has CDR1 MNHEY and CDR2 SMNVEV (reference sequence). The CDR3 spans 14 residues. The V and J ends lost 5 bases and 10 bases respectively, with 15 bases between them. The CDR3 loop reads CASSRRDLLSPLHF. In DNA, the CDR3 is TGTGCCAGCAGTCGGCGGGATCTATTATCACCCCTCCACTTT.

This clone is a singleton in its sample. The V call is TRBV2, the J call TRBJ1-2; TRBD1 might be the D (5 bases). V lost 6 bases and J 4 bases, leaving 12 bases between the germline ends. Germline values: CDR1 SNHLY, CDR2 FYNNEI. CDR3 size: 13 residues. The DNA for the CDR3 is TGTGCCAGCAGGGAACAGGTCCCCTATGGCTACACCTTC. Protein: CASREQVPYGYTF. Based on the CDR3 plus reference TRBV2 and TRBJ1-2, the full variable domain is EPEVTQTPSHQVTQMGQEVILRCVPISNHLYFYWYRQILGQKVEFLVSFYNNEISEKSEIFDDQFSVERPDGSNFTLKIRSTKLEDSAMYFCASREQVPYGYTFGSGTRLTVV.

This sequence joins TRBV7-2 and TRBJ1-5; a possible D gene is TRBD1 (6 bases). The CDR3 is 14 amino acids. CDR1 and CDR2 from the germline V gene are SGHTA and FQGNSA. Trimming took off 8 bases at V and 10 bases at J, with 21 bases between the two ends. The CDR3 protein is CASAGRGLTKPQHF. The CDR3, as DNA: TGTGCCAGCGCAGGCAGGGGCCTTACGAAACCCCAGCATTTT. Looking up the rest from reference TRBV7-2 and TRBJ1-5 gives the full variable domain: GAGVSQSPSNKVTEKGKDVELRCDPISGHTALYWYRQSLGQGLEFLIYFQGNSAPDKSGLPSDRFSAERTGGSVSTLTIQRTQQEDSAVYLCASAGRGLTKPQHFGDGTRLSIL.

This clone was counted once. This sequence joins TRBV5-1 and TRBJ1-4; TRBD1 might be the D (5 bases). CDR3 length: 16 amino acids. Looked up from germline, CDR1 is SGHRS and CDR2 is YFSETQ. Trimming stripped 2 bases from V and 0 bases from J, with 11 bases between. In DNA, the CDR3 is TGCGCCAGCAGCTTCAGGGTATCAGCAACTAATGAAAAACTGTTTTTT. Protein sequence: CASSFRVSATNEKLFF.

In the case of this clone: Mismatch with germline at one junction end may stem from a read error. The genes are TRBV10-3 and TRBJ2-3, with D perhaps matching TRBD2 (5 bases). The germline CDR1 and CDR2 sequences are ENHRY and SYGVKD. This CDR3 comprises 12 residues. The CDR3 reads CAIRSSKDTQYF. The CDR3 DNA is TGTGCCATCAGGTCTAGCAAAGATACGCAGTATTTT.

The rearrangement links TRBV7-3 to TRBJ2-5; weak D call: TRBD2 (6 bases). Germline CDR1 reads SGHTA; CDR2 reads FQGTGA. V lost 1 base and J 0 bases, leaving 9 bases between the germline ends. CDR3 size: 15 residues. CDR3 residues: CASSLMGGNQETQYF. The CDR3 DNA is TGTGCCAGCAGCTTAATGGGCGGGAACCAAGAGACCCAGTACTTC. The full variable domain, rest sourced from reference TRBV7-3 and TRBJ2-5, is GAGVSQTPSNKVTEKGKYVELRCDPISGHTALYWYRQSLGQGPEFLIYFQGTGAADDSGLPNDRFFAVRPEGSVSTLKIQRTERGDSAVYLCASSLMGGNQETQYFGPGTRLLVL.

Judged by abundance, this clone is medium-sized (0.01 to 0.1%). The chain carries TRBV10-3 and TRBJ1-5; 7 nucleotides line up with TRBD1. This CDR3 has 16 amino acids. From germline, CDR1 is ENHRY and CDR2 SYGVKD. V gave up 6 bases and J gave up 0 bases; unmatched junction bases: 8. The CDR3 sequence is CAISQAGGSSNQPQHF. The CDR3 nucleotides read TGTGCCATCAGCCAGGCAGGGGGGTCTAGCAATCAGCCCCAGCATTTT.

The CDR3 here is CAWRRGGNYGYTF. For the CDR3, the DNA is TGTGCCTGGAGAAGGGGGGGTAACTATGGCTACACCTTC. This sequence joins TRBV30 and TRBJ1-2; a weak D match, TRBD1 (6 bases). Germline V gene sequence: CDR1 GTSNPN, CDR2 SVGIG (reference sequence). Trimming stripped 3 bases from V and 1 base from J, with 9 bases between. This CDR3 region has 13 residues.

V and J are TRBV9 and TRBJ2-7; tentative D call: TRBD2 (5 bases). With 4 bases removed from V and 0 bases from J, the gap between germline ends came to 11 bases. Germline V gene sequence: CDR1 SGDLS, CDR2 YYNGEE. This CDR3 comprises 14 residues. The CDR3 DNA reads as TGTGCCAGCAGCAGAGAGGGTAGCTCCTACGAGCAGTACTTC. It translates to CASSREGSSYEQYF.

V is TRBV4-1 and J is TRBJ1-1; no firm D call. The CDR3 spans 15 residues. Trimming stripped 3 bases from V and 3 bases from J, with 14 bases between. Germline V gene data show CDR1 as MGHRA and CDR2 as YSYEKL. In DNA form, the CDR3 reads TGCGCCAGCAGCCAGGAGGGCTTGCGGCACACTGAAGCTTTCTTT. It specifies CASSQEGLRHTEAFF.

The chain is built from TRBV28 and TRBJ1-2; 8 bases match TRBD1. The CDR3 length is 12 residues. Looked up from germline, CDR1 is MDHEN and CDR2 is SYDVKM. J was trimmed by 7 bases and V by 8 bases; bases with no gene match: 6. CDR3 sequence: CASGQGVSGYTF. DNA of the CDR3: TGTGCCAGCGGACAGGGAGTATCTGGCTACACCTTC.

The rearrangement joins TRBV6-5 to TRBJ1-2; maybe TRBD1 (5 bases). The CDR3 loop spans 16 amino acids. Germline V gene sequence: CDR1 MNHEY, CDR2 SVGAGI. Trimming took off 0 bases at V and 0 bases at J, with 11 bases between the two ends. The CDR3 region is CASSYSPETANYGYTF. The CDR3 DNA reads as TGTGCCAGCAGTTACTCCCCCGAGACAGCTAACTATGGCTACACCTTC.

In DNA, the CDR3 is TGCGCCAGCAGCTTTGGGAGCGGGCCCTCCTACGAGCAGTACTTC. As protein: CASSFGSGPSYEQYF. The chain recombines TRBV5-1 with TRBJ2-7; D may be TRBD2 (6 bases). The germline V and J ends were trimmed by 2 bases and 0 bases, with 12 bases remaining between them. CDR1 is SGHRS and CDR2 is YFSETQ in the germline V gene. The CDR3 covers 15 residues. Using reference TRBV5-1 and TRBJ2-7 for the parts outside the CDR3, the full variable domain is KAGVTQTPRYLIKTRGQQVTLSCSPISGHRSVSWYQQTPGQGLQFLFEYFSETQRNKGNFPGRFSGRQFSNSRSEMNVSTLELGDSALYLCASSFGSGPSYEQYFGPGTRLTVT.

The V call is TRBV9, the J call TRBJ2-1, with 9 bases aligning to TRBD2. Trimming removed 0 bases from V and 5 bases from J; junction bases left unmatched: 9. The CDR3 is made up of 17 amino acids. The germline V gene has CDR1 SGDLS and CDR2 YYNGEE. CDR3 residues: CASSVATVASGDNEQFF. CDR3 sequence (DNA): TGTGCCAGCAGCGTAGCTACGGTGGCTAGCGGGGACAATGAGCAGTTCTTC.

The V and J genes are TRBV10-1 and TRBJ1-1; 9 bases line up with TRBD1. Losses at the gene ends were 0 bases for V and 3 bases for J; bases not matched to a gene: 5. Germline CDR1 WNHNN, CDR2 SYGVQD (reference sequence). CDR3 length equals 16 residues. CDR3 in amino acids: CASSESRDREDTEAFF. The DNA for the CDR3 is TGCGCCAGCAGTGAGTCCAGGGACAGGGAGGACACTGAAGCTTTCTTT.

The DNA of the CDR3 is TGTGCCAGCAGCTCCTTCGACACCGAGCAGTACTTC. This encodes CASSSFDTEQYF. This rearrangement joins TRBV7-3 to TRBJ2-7, with D unclear. V dropped 4 bases and J dropped 6 bases, with 10 bases sitting between them. CDR1 and CDR2 (germline): SGHTA, FQGTGA. The CDR3 totals 12 residues.

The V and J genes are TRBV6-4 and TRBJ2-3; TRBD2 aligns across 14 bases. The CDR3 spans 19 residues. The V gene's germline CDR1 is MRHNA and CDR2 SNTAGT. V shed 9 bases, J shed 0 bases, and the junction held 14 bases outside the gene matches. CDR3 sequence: CAREAGLAGVGPSTDTQYF. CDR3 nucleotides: TGTGCCAGGGAAGCGGGACTAGCGGGAGTGGGCCCTAGCACAGATACGCAGTATTTT.

CDR3 nucleotides: TGTGCCAGCTCACCCGGGCCCACTAGATTCATGAACACTGAAGCTTTCTTT. It translates to CASSPGPTRFMNTEAFF. The chain is built from TRBV18 and TRBJ1-1; D not resolved. Germline assignment: CDR1 KGHSH and CDR2 LQKENI. Between the trimmed V and J ends, which lost 3 bases and 0 bases, there was a span of 17 bases. The CDR3 has 17 residues.

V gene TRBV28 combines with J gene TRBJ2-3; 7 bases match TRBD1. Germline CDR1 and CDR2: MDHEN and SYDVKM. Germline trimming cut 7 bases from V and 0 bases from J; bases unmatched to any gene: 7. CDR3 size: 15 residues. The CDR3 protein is CASTPSGQSTDTQYF. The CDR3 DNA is TGTGCCAGCACCCCATCGGGACAGAGCACAGATACGCAGTATTTT.

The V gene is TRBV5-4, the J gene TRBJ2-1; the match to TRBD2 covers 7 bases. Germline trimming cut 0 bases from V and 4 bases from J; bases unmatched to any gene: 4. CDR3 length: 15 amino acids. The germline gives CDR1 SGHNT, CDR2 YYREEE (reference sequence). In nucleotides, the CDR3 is TGTGCCAGCAGCTTGGAACTAGCGAAATACAATGAGCAGTTCTTC. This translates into CASSLELAKYNEQFF.

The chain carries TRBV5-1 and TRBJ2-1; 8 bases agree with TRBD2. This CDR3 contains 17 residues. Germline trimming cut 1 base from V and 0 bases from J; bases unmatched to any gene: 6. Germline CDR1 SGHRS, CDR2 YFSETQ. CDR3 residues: CASSLTGLVNSYNEQFF. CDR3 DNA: TGCGCCAGCAGCTTGACGGGACTAGTGAACTCCTACAATGAGCAGTTCTTC.

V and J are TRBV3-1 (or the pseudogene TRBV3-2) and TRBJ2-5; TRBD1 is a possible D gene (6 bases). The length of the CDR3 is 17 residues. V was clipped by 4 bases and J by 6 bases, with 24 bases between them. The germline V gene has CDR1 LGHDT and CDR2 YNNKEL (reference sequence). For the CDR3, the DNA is TGTGCCAGCAGCCTTCGACTCGGGACATCCCCAGGGAAGACCCAGTACTTC. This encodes CASSLRLGTSPGKTQYF.

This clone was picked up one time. The CDR3 is CAISESLAGIIYGYTF. In nucleotides, the CDR3 is TGTGCCATCAGTGAGTCGCTGGCAGGGATCATCTATGGCTACACCTTC. The chain has TRBV10-3 and TRBJ1-2; D possibly corresponds to TRBD1 (5 bases). The CDR3 is 16 residues long. The V end was cut by 0 bases, the J end by 4 bases, with 15 bases between. The germline gives CDR1 ENHRY, CDR2 SYGVKD.

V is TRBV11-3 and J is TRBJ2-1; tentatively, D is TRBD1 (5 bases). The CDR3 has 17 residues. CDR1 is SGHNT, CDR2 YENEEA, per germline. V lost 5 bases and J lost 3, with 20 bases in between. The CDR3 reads CASSPRQPEANYNEQFF. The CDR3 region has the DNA TGTGCCAGCAGCCCAAGACAGCCGGAAGCTAACTACAATGAGCAGTTCTTC.

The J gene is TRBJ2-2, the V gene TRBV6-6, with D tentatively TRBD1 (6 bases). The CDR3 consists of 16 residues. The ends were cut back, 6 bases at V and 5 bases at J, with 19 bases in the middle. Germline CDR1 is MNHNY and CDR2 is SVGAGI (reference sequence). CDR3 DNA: TGTGCCAGCAGCTCTGAGAGGACAGCCAATACCGGGGAGCTGTTTTTT. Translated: CASSSERTANTGELFF.

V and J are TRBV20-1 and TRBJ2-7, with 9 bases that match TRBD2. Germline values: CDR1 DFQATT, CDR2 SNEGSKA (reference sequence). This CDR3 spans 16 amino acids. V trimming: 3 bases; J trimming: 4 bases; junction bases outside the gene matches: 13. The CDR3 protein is CSASPVLGGRGYEQYF. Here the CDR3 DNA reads TGCAGTGCTAGTCCTGTGCTGGGCGGGAGGGGTTACGAGCAGTACTTC.

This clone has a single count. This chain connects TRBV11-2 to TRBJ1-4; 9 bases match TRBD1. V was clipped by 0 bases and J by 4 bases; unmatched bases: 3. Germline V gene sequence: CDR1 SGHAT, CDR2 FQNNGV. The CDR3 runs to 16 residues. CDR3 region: CASSLEAGQGNEKLFF. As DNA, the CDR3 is TGTGCCAGCAGCTTAGAGGCGGGACAGGGTAATGAAAAACTGTTTTTT.

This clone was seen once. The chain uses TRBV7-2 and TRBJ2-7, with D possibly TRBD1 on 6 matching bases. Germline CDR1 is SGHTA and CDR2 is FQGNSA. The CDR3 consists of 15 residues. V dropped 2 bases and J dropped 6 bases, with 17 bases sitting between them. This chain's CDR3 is CASSLPGARNSEQYF. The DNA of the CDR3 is TGTGCCAGCAGCTTACCAGGGGCTAGGAATAGCGAGCAGTACTTC.

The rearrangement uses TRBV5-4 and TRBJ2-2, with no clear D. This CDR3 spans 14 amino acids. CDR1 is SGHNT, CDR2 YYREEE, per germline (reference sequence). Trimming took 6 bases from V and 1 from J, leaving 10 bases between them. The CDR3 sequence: CASTLSKNTGELFF. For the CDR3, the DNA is TGTGCCAGCACCCTAAGCAAGAACACCGGGGAGCTGTTTTTT.

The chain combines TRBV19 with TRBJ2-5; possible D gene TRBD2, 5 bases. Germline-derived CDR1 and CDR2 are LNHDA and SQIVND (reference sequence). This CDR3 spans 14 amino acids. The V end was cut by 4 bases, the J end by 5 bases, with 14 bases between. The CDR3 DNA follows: TGTGCCAGTAGTACAAGCTCGTCGGGGGAGACCCAGTACTTC. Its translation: CASSTSSSGETQYF. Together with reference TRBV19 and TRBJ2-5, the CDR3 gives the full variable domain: DGGITQSPKYLFRKEGQNVTLSCEQNLNHDAMYWYRQDPGQGLRLIYYSQIVNDFQKGDIAEGYSVSREKKESFPLTVTSAQKNPTAFYLCASSTSSSGETQYFGPGTRLLVL.